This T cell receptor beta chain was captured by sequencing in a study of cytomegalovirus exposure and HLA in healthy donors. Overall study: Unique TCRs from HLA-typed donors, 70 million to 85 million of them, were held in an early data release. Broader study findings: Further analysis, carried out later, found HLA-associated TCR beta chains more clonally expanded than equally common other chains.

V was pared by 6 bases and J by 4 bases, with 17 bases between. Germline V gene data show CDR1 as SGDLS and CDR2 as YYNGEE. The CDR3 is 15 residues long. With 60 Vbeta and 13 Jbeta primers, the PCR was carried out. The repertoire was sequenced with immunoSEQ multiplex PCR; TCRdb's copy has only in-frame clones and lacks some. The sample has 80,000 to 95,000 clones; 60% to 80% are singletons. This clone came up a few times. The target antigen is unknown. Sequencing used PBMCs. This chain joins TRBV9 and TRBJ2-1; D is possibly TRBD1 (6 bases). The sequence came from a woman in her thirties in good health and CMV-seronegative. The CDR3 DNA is TGTGCCAGCACCCTATCAGGGACACCATACAATGAGCAGTTCTTC. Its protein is CASTLSGTPYNEQFF.